The sequence of this T cell receptor beta chain was determined in a study of T cell responses to AZD1222 COVID-19 vaccine. Whole-study findings and limits: Sampled repertoires all dated from after the peak T cell response. As reported, nearly half of all spike-specific TCRs target variant regions that are unmutated. Baseline antibody screening turned up just six seropositive AZD1222 recipients. The donors showed a predominance of white British ancestry and of females, with possible underestimation of clonal diversity.

Generated by immunoSEQ multiplex PCR, the TCRdb table keeps only in-frame clones and is missing some. The sample has about 200,000 clones; 85% to 95% are singletons. Per germline, CDR1 LGHNA and CDR2 YSLEER. This CDR3 is built from 14 residues. The germline V and J ends were trimmed by 4 bases and 3 bases, with 10 bases remaining between them. About this clone itself: The antigen remains unidentified.

Material: peripheral blood, obtained 28 days after the second dose of the MenACWY control vaccine. The source of this sequence is an adult who received the MenACWY meningococcal vaccine as a control. This chain joins TRBV4-3 and TRBJ2-1, with TRBD1 as a possible D gene (6 bases). CDR3 coding DNA: TGCGCCAGCAGCCCTCTGACAGGCTACAATGAGCAGTTCTTC. The encoded protein is CASSPLTGYNEQFF.